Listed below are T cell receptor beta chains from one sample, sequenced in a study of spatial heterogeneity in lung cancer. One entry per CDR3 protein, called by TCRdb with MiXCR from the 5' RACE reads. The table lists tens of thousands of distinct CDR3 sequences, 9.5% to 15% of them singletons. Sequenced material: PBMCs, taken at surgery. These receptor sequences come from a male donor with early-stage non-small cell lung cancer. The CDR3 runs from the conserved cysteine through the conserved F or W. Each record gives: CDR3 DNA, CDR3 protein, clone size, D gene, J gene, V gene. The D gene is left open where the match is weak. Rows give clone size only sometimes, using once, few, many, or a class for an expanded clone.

TGTGCCAGCAGTCAAACAGGGCCCGGGGAGCTGTTTTTT	CASSQTGPGELFF	NA	NA	TRBJ2-2	TRBV28
TGTGCCAGCAGACAGTCTTTCCAAGAGACCCAGTACTTC	CASRQSFQETQYF	few	NA	TRBJ2-5	TRBV7-9
TGTGCCAGCAGCTTAGGGGCAGGGGGAGATTCACCCCTCCACTTT	CASSLGAGGDSPLHF	NA	TRBD1	TRBJ1-6	TRBV5-6
TGTGCCAGCTCACCACCGTTATTAGCGGGAGAAAGGCAGACCCAGTACTTC	CASSPPLLAGERQTQYF	NA	TRBD2	TRBJ2-5	TRBV18
TGCGCCAGCAGCCAAGCCCCCCAGCTGGGCGAGCAGTACTTC	CASSQAPQLGEQYF	NA	NA	TRBJ2-7	TRBV4-3
TGCAGCGTTGAATGGGAGGCGAACACTGAAGCTTTCTTT	CSVEWEANTEAFF	many	NA	TRBJ1-1	TRBV29-1
TGTGCCAGCAAAGGAGCGGGAGCCTACAATGAGCAGTTCTTC	CASKGAGAYNEQFF	few	TRBD2	TRBJ2-1	TRBV6-6
TGTGCCAGCAGCTTAGCGGAGGTTTTCGGCGTCGAGCAGTACTTC	CASSLAEVFGVEQYF	few	NA	TRBJ2-7	TRBV7-2
TGTGCCAGCAGTCAAGGGGGCAGAGAGACCCAGTACTTC	CASSQGGRETQYF	few	TRBD1	TRBJ2-5	TRBV28
TGCAGTGCTCTTGAGCTGGGACATGGGTCCTACGAGCAGTACTTC	CSALELGHGSYEQYF	NA	NA	TRBJ2-7	TRBV20-1
TGTGCCAGCAGCTTTTACCCTAGCGGTCGAGAGACCCAGTACTTC	CASSFYPSGRETQYF	few	TRBD2	TRBJ2-5	TRBV7-2
TGTGCCAGCAGCCGAAAGGAACTAGCGGGAGAAAAGACCCAGTACTTC	CASSRKELAGEKTQYF	NA	TRBD2	TRBJ2-5	TRBV6-1
TGTGCCAGCAGCTTGTTAGTCCGGCCAAGCTCCTACGAGCAGTACTTC	CASSLLVRPSSYEQYF	many	NA	TRBJ2-7	TRBV5-6
TGTGCCAGCAGCTTAGCAGTCGGGAATACCAAAAACATTCAGTACTTC	CASSLAVGNTKNIQYF	few	NA	TRBJ2-4	TRBV7-9
TGTGCCAGCAGTGGTCCCGGGACTCTTCCGGACACTGAAGCTTTCTTT	CASSGPGTLPDTEAFF	few	NA	TRBJ1-1	TRBV28
TGTGCCAGCTCTCCACGCGTGGACCAGGAAGAGCAGTACTTC	CASSPRVDQEEQYF	few	NA	TRBJ2-7	TRBV18
TGCAGCGTTGAAGATTTTCTAGCGGGGGGCAGCGCTAGCACAGATACGCAGTATTTT	CSVEDFLAGGSASTDTQYF	few	TRBD2	TRBJ2-3	TRBV29-1
TGTGCCAGCAGTTTCGAGTTACGGTCACCCCTCCACTTT	CASSFELRSPLHF	NA	NA	TRBJ1-6	TRBV27
TGTGCCTGGTCTTCTTACTCTGGAAACACCATATATTTT	CAWSSYSGNTIYF	NA	NA	TRBJ1-3	TRBV30
TGCAGTGCGGACAGGGAGAGCGGGGAGCTGTTTTTT	CSADRESGELFF	many	TRBD1	TRBJ2-2	TRBV20-1
TGTGCCAGCAGCGTAGGGCCTCGGGACACTGAAGCTTTCTTT	CASSVGPRDTEAFF	NA	NA	TRBJ1-1	TRBV9
TGTGCCAGCAGCTTAGTCAGGATCTCTGGAAACACCATATATTTT	CASSLVRISGNTIYF	few	NA	TRBJ1-3	TRBV7-2
TGCAGTATTAGACTAGCGGTAGACAATGAGCAGTTCTTC	CSIRLAVDNEQFF	NA	TRBD2	TRBJ2-1	TRBV29-1
TGTGCCAGCAGCCGAACCGGATCCCCTTCTTCTGAAGCTTTCTTT	CASSRTGSPSSEAFF	few	NA	TRBJ1-1	TRBV7-2
TGTGCCAGCAGTTCGACGTTCAATAGCAATCAGCCCCAGCATTTT	CASSSTFNSNQPQHF	many	NA	TRBJ1-5	TRBV28
TGCGCCAGCAGCTCGGGACCGACTAATGAAAAACTGTTTTTT	CASSSGPTNEKLFF	NA	NA	TRBJ1-4	TRBV5-1
TGTGCCAGCATTTCGGACAGGCCGGGGAACTACGAGCAGTACTTC	CASISDRPGNYEQYF	few	TRBD1	TRBJ2-7	TRBV2
TGCGCCAGCAGCCACGAGGGTCGGGATTCACCCCTCCACTTT	CASSHEGRDSPLHF	many	NA	TRBJ1-6	TRBV4-3
TGTGCCAGCAGCGTAAGAGGGACTAGCTCTGGGGCCAACGTCCTGACTTTC	CASSVRGTSSGANVLTF	NA	TRBD2	TRBJ2-6	TRBV7-6
TGTGCCTGGAGTCGGCAGGGCCATGAGCAGTTCTTC	CAWSRQGHEQFF	many	NA	TRBJ2-1	TRBV30
TGTGCCAGCAGACATTCAGGAACAGGGTCTCTTTCGAGCACAGATATGCAGTATTTT	CASRHSGTGSLSSTDMQYF	NA	NA	TRBJ2-3	TRBV2
TGTGCCAGCAGTCCGCGCCTAGCCGCCGAGCAGTACTTC	CASSPRLAAEQYF	NA	NA	TRBJ2-7	TRBV12-3/TRBV12-4
TGTGCCAGCAGCCAAGATGGGCGGGAGATGACCTACAATGAGCAGTTCTTC	CASSQDGREMTYNEQFF	NA	TRBD2	TRBJ2-1	TRBV4-2
TGTGCCAGCAGCTTGGCTTCCGGGACATTAGAAGCTTTCTTT	CASSLASGTLEAFF	few	NA	TRBJ1-1	TRBV5-5
TGTGCCAGCAGCCAAAGAAGGGAGCAGTACTTC	CASSQRREQYF	NA	NA	TRBJ2-7	TRBV3-1
TGTGCCAGCAGTTCCGGTAGCGGGGTTAGCTCCTACGAGCAGTACTTC	CASSSGSGVSSYEQYF	many	TRBD2	TRBJ2-7	TRBV28
TGCGCCAGCAGCCAAGATCCGACAGGCAACTATGGCTACACCTTC	CASSQDPTGNYGYTF	few	NA	TRBJ1-2	TRBV4-3
TGTGCCAGCAGTTACTCGTACAGCGCAGATACGCAGTATTTT	CASSYSYSADTQYF	NA	NA	TRBJ2-3	TRBV6-5
TGCGCCAGCAGCTCCAGTGGGACAGGATACACTGAAGCTTTCTTT	CASSSSGTGYTEAFF	NA	TRBD1	TRBJ1-1	TRBV5-1
TGTGCCAGCAGTTACTCGAACACGGTCTACGAGCAGTACTTC	CASSYSNTVYEQYF	few	NA	TRBJ2-7	TRBV6-5
TGCAGTGCTAGCCCTAGCGGGGGATCCACAGATACGCAGTATTTT	CSASPSGGSTDTQYF	NA	TRBD2	TRBJ2-3	TRBV20-1
TGTGCCAGCACCTTAATAAAGGGGCAGCCCTCAGCCCTTTTCTTT	CASTLIKGQPSALFF	few	NA	TRBJ1-1	TRBV7-2
TGTGCCAGCAGTACTCCTAATTCTGGGGCCAACGTCCTGACTTTC	CASSTPNSGANVLTF	few	NA	TRBJ2-6	TRBV6-2/TRBV6-3
TGTGCCAGCAGCCTGACCAGGGCTGGAGGGTATGGCTACACCTTC	CASSLTRAGGYGYTF	many	NA	TRBJ1-2	TRBV5-6
TGTGCCAGCAATCTAGCGGGCAACTACGAGCAGTACTTC	CASNLAGNYEQYF	few	TRBD2	TRBJ2-7	TRBV6-6
TGCAGTGCTAGCGGGAGTAACCATGAGCAGTTCTTC	CSASGSNHEQFF	many	NA	TRBJ2-1	TRBV20-1
TGTGCCAGCACGGGCCCCGGGGCGGGATCTCTAGAGACCCAGTACTTC	CASTGPGAGSLETQYF	many	NA	TRBJ2-5	TRBV28
TGTGCCAGCAGCCTACAGGTCGCGAACACCGGGGAGCTGTTTTTT	CASSLQVANTGELFF	many	NA	TRBJ2-2	TRBV7-8
TGTGCCAGCAGTAAAAGCAATCAGCCCCAGCATTTT	CASSKSNQPQHF	few	NA	TRBJ1-5	TRBV6-2/TRBV6-3
TGTGCCAGCAGTTTAAAGGGGGGACAATACGAGCAGTACTTC	CASSLKGGQYEQYF	NA	NA	TRBJ2-7	TRBV27